This is a list of T cell receptor beta chains from one sample in a study of blood T cell repertoires in COVID-19. Clones were sequenced by immunoSEQ multiplex PCR, and TCRdb holds only the in-frame ones, with some missing. This table holds about 250,000 clones, around 86% found once. Sequenced sample: peripheral blood. These receptor sequences come from a woman aged 25 to 39 with active or convalescent COVID-19. Both conserved end residues are part of each CDR3. A D gene is named only where the DNA matches it firmly. Clone sizes are given selectively: once, few, many, or a class where the clone is expanded.

TRBV5-1	.	.	TRBJ2-1	CASSLATGSPNEQFF	TGCGCCAGCAGCTTGGCCACAGGGAGTCCGAATGAGCAGTTCTTC
TRBV6-5	TRBD1	.	TRBJ2-5	CASTISRGQETQYF	TGTGCCAGTACAATCTCCAGGGGGCAAGAGACCCAGTACTTC
TRBV7-2	.	.	TRBJ2-5	CASSPGVLVEIETQYF	TGTGCCAGCAGCCCCGGTGTACTAGTGGAGATCGAGACCCAGTACTTC
TRBV19	.	.	TRBJ2-1	CASSIVGRATEQFF	TGTGCCAGTAGTATAGTAGGCAGGGCGACTGAGCAGTTCTTC
TRBV7-3	TRBD1	.	TRBJ2-7	CASGGTGSYEQYF	TGTGCATCAGGAGGGACAGGATCCTACGAGCAGTACTTC
TRBV5-1	TRBD2	once	TRBJ2-3	CASSSGLAGGADTQYF	TGCGCCAGCAGCTCAGGACTAGCGGGGGGCGCAGATACGCAGTATTTT
TRBV5-6	.	.	TRBJ1-5	CASSLAGGVGNQPQHF	TGTGCCAGCAGCTTGGCCGGAGGGGTGGGCAATCAGCCCCAGCATTTT
TRBV9	.	.	TRBJ2-3	CASSVKGEGTDTQYF	TGTGCCAGCAGCGTAAAGGGAGAGGGCACAGATACGCAGTATTTT
TRBV3-1/TRBV3-2	TRBD1	.	TRBJ2-3	CASSHRGRSTDTQYF	TGTGCCAGCAGCCACAGGGGGCGGAGCACAGATACGCAGTATTTT
TRBV27	TRBD1	.	TRBJ2-5	CASSLSSLPGQGFFQETQYF	TGTGCCAGCAGTTTATCGTCCCTACCGGGACAGGGGTTTTTCCAAGAGACCCAGTACTTC
TRBV30	.	.	TRBJ2-3	CAWTPRTASTDTQYF	TGTGCCTGGACCCCAAGGACAGCTAGCACAGATACGCAGTATTTT
TRBV6-1	.	.	TRBJ1-4	CASRSRQNEKLFF	TGTGCCAGCAGGTCCCGTCAGAATGAAAAACTGTTTTTT
TRBV10-3	TRBD1	few	TRBJ1-2	CAISDRQGSGDYGYTF	TGTGCCATCAGTGACCGACAGGGTTCGGGGGACTATGGCTACACCTTC
TRBV7-2	.	once	TRBJ2-5	CASSFNWEETQYF	TGTGCCAGCAGCTTTAATTGGGAGGAGACCCAGTACTTC
TRBV29-1	.	.	TRBJ2-7	CSVGEGRAYEQYF	TGCAGCGTTGGTGAGGGAAGAGCCTACGAGCAGTACTTC
TRBV19	TRBD1	.	TRBJ2-2	CASRGTVNTGELFF	TGTGCCAGTAGGGGGACAGTGAACACCGGGGAGCTGTTTTTT
TRBV7-2	.	once	TRBJ1-5	CASSPERYNQPQHF	TGTGCCAGCAGCCCAGAGAGGTACAATCAGCCCCAGCATTTT
TRBV28	.	once	TRBJ1-3	CASRRAGIFGNTIYF	TGTGCCAGCAGAAGGGCAGGGATATTTGGAAACACCATATATTTT
TRBV6-6	TRBD1	.	TRBJ1-6	CASSPRQGSSPLHF	TGTGCCAGCAGTCCCCGACAGGGAAGTTCACCCCTCCACTTT
TRBV30	TRBD1	.	TRBJ1-6	CAWKGQGASPLHF	TGTGCCTGGAAAGGGCAGGGGGCGTCACCCCTCCACTTT
TRBV3-1/TRBV3-2	.	.	TRBJ2-5	CASTRGFQETQYF	TGTGCCAGCACTCGGGGATTCCAAGAGACCCAGTACTTC
TRBV27	.	.	TRBJ2-7	CASGPPYEQYF	TGTGCCAGCGGGCCCCCATACGAGCAGTACTTC
TRBV20-1	TRBD1	.	TRBJ2-7	CSASVPPRTGAISYEQYF	TGCAGTGCTAGTGTACCACCTAGGACAGGGGCTATCTCCTACGAGCAGTACTTC
TRBV27	.	.	TRBJ1-2	CASSLSRRDTPGTYTF	TGTGCCAGCAGTTTAAGTCGTCGTGATACCCCAGGTACCTACACCTTC
TRBV19	.	.	TRBJ2-1	CASSYGGVNEQFF	TGTGCCAGTTCCTACGGCGGGGTCAATGAGCAGTTCTTC
TRBV18	TRBD1	.	TRBJ1-1	CASSPAGTGNTEAFF	TGTGCCAGCTCACCAGCCGGGACAGGGAACACTGAAGCTTTCTTT
TRBV25-1	.	.	TRBJ1-2	CASSVAGFYGYTF	TGTGCCAGCAGTGTCGCAGGGTTCTATGGCTACACCTTC
TRBV4-3	.	.	TRBJ2-7	CASSQGAGYEQYF	TGCGCCAGCAGCCAGGGGGCCGGGTACGAGCAGTACTTC
TRBV3-1/TRBV3-2	TRBD2	.	TRBJ2-7	CASSPGGGQYF	TGTGCCAGCAGCCCTGGGGGGGGGCAGTACTTC
TRBV5-1	.	.	TRBJ1-1	CASSLGTVPMNTEAFF	TGCGCCAGCAGCTTGGGAACAGTACCCATGAACACTGAAGCTTTCTTT
TRBV24-1	TRBD2	once	TRBJ2-5	CATAVSGTTKGETQYF	TGTGCCACCGCTGTTAGTGGGACTACCAAGGGGGAGACCCAGTACTTC
TRBV18	TRBD1	.	TRBJ2-7	CASSHPDRVGLQYF	TGTGCCAGCTCACATCCGGACAGGGTGGGTCTACAGTACTTC
TRBV2	TRBD2	.	TRBJ2-7	CASSSRGGAYEQYF	TGTGCCAGCAGTTCTCGGGGGGGGGCGTACGAGCAGTACTTC
TRBV19	.	once	TRBJ2-1	CASSITGVANEQFF	TGTGCCAGTAGTATTACGGGGGTTGCCAATGAGCAGTTCTTC
TRBV28	TRBD1	.	TRBJ1-6	CASSLGDRTRPLHF	TGTGCCAGCAGTTTAGGGGACAGAACCAGGCCCCTCCACTTT
TRBV4-3	.	.	TRBJ1-3	CASSQDEGNTIYF	TGCGCCAGCAGCCAAGACGAGGGAAACACCATATATTTT
TRBV10-3	.	.	TRBJ1-2	CAISGPGGATGSNYGYTF	TGTGCCATCAGTGGCCCCGGGGGGGCAACAGGATCTAACTATGGCTACACCTTC
TRBV7-6	.	.	TRBJ1-5	CASSLLEQHNQPQHF	TGTGCCAGCAGCTTACTCGAACAGCACAATCAGCCCCAGCATTTT
TRBV5-1	TRBD2	.	TRBJ2-7	CASSPSGGPYEQYF	TGCGCCAGCAGCCCTAGCGGGGGGCCCTACGAGCAGTACTTC
TRBV10-3	TRBD1	.	TRBJ1-1	CAISGDRETEAFF	TGTGCCATCAGTGGGGACAGGGAGACTGAAGCTTTCTTT
TRBV28	TRBD2	once	TRBJ2-7	CASSSSWAGEYF	TGTGCCAGCAGTTCCTCTTGGGCGGGGGAGTACTTC
TRBV19	TRBD1	.	TRBJ1-1	CASSQNPQGAEVAFF	TGTGCCAGTAGTCAAAACCCCCAGGGGGCCGAGGTAGCTTTCTTT
TRBV4-3	TRBD1	few	TRBJ1-6	CASSQDHGTGHLHF	TGCGCCAGCAGCCAAGATCACGGGACAGGGCACCTCCACTTT
TRBV2	.	.	TRBJ1-5	CASSEARLRNQPQHF	TGTGCCAGCAGTGAAGCGCGTCTCCGAAATCAGCCCCAGCATTTT
TRBV19	TRBD1	.	TRBJ2-2	CASRIDRGQNTGELFF	TGTGCCAGTAGGATAGACAGGGGACAGAACACCGGGGAGCTGTTTTTT
TRBV13	TRBD1	.	TRBJ1-2	CASSTDRGVGYGYTF	TGTGCCAGCAGCACGGACAGGGGAGTGGGCTATGGCTACACCTTC
TRBV2	.	.	TRBJ1-1	CASSLREGRAFF	TGTGCCAGCAGTTTACGGGAGGGGAGAGCTTTCTTT
TRBV10-2	.	.	TRBJ1-2	CASSEGSQAYGYTF	TGCGCCAGCAGTGAGGGGTCACAGGCCTATGGCTACACCTTC
TRBV6-2/TRBV6-3	TRBD1	.	TRBJ2-2	CASSRRQGVYTGELFF	TGTGCCAGCAGTCGGCGACAGGGAGTATACACCGGGGAGCTGTTTTTT
TRBV9	TRBD2	once	TRBJ2-1	CASSVTTSGYKNEQFF	TGTGCCAGCAGCGTAACGACTAGCGGGTACAAAAATGAGCAGTTCTTC
TRBV2	.	.	TRBJ1-5	CASNHGSNQPQHF	TGTGCCAGCAATCACGGGAGCAATCAGCCCCAGCATTTT
TRBV20-1	.	.	TRBJ1-2	CSARGAYGYTF	TGCAGTGCTAGGGGGGCGTATGGCTACACCTTC
TRBV10-2	.	.	TRBJ2-7	CASSEKSGKLYEQYF	TGCGCCAGCAGTGAGAAGTCAGGGAAGCTCTACGAGCAGTACTTC
TRBV3-1/TRBV3-2	TRBD2	.	TRBJ2-3	CASSQVSSGGQDTQYF	TGTGCCAGCAGCCAAGTGAGTAGCGGGGGTCAGGATACGCAGTATTTT
TRBV24-1	TRBD1	.	TRBJ1-2	CATSSTRQGADYGYTF	TGTGCCACCAGCTCAACCCGCCAGGGGGCAGACTATGGCTACACCTTC